This T cell receptor beta chain was sequenced for a study of blood T cell repertoires in COVID-19. Looking at the study overall: Acute-phase and convalescent COVID-19 samples originated in the United States, Italy and Spain.

On this clone itself: Mismatch with germline at one junction end may stem from a read error.

While infection was still active, Seattle patients were enrolled and then followed longitudinally. In the authors' workflow: Counts of nucleated cells, estimated from reference gene primer amplification, were obtained. The method was immunoSEQ multiplex PCR; TCRdb's version includes in-frame clones alone and lacks a portion of them. The V and J calls and clone size were taken over from that table, and D and trimming were inferred from the DNA. The sample consists of about 97,000 clones, roughly 92% of them appearing once. Sequencing input: peripheral blood. The source of this sequence is a woman aged 45 to 65 with COVID-19, enrolled during active disease.

The CDR3 spells CASSHTGTPNTGELFF. The CDR3 DNA follows: TGTGCCAGCAGCCACACCGGGACACCGAATACCGGGGAGCTGTTTTTT. The gene calls are TRBV14 and TRBJ2-2; perhaps TRBD1 as D (6 bases). The CDR3 covers 16 residues. Germline values: CDR1 SGHDN, CDR2 FVKESK.